Shown below are 8 T cell receptor beta chains from a single sample sequenced in a study of T-cell reconstitution after alpha-beta-depleted transplantation in children. Molecular barcoding with unique molecular identifiers was used for the TCRbeta library. Using its own MiXCR run on the PCR reads, TCRdb lists one record per CDR3 protein. The sample comprises around 200,000 distinct CDR3 sequences, approximately 6.8% of which are singletons, and about 2.9% rests with the top ten. The sample consisted of PBMCs from the stem cell graft donor, taken from the stem cell graft. The source is a human donor who donated a stem cell graft to a child with Wiskott-Aldrich syndrome.

Many counts were recorded for this clonotype. The chain recombines TRBV7-2 with TRBJ2-1; D ambiguous. The CDR3 is 12 residues long. Germline CDR1 SGHTA, CDR2 FQGNSA. Trimming shortened V by 7 bases and J by 10 bases, and 14 bases separated the two germline ends. CDR3 protein: CASTYPPREQFF. In nucleotides, the CDR3 is TGTGCCAGCACGTATCCGCCACGGGAGCAGTTCTTC.

The sample holds many counts of this clonotype. The chain uses TRBV9 and TRBJ1-1; TRBD1 might be the D (6 bases). CDR1 SGDLS and CDR2 YYNGEE come from the germline V gene. The CDR3 runs to 14 residues. Trimming shortened V by 7 bases and J by 1 base, and 14 bases separated the two germline ends. The DNA for the CDR3 is TGTGCCAGCTCCTTCGGGGGGGCGAACACTGAAGCTTTCTTT. Protein sequence: CASSFGGANTEAFF.

This clonotype was counted at least ten times. The rearrangement uses TRBV5-1 and TRBJ2-1; TRBD2 is a possible D gene (5 bases). In germline, CDR1 is SGHRS, CDR2 YFSETQ. Between the trimmed V and J ends, which lost 5 bases and 8 bases, there was a span of 14 bases. CDR3 size: 13 residues. The CDR3 sequence is CASSGLTRDEQFF. The CDR3 DNA follows: TGCGCCAGCAGTGGGCTGACGAGGGATGAGCAGTTCTTC.

In the case of this clonotype: One end of the junction does not line up with germline, which may come from a read error. The rearrangement uses TRBV5-1 and TRBJ1-4; D is ambiguous. The CDR3 is 14 residues long. Germline V CDR1 and CDR2: SGHRS, YFSETQ. This CDR3 is CASRLEPGGEKLFF. The CDR3 DNA is TGCGCCAGCAGGTTGGAACCCGGTGGTGAAAAACTGTTTTTT.

This clonotype was counted between two and nine times. The chain couples TRBV19 to TRBJ2-1; D assignment may be TRBD1 or TRBD2 (6 bases each). CDR1 LNHDA and CDR2 SQIVND come from the germline V gene (reference sequence). With 4 bases removed from V and 0 bases from J, the gap between germline ends came to 16 bases. The CDR3 length is 17 residues. CDR3 loop: CASSTPRGRGSYNEQFF. The CDR3 region has the DNA TGTGCCAGTAGTACCCCCCGGGGGCGGGGCTCCTACAATGAGCAGTTCTTC.

This clonotype was observed many times. The V call is TRBV28, the J call TRBJ2-7; D is undetermined. The CDR3 extends over 14 amino acids. CDR1 and CDR2 from the germline V gene are MDHEN and SYDVKM. V lost 11 bases to trimming and J lost 3 bases, with 20 bases between them. CDR3 nucleotides: TGTGCCGCTTGCAGTCCCACTTTCCACTACGAGCAGTACTTC. Its protein is CAACSPTFHYEQYF.

This clonotype was recorded many times. The gene calls are TRBV25-1 and TRBJ1-2; TRBD1 might be the D (6 bases). Deletions cut 4 bases from V and 8 bases from J, with 14 bases between. This CDR3 contains 13 residues. CDR1 is MGHDK and CDR2 is SYGVNS in the germline V gene. This chain's CDR3 is CASSARQDSGYTF. DNA for the CDR3: TGTGCCAGCAGTGCCCGACAGGATAGCGGCTACACCTTC.

This clonotype has at least ten counts. The genes are TRBV29-1 and TRBJ2-1; D ambiguous. V lost 0 bases to trimming and J lost 4 bases, with 16 bases between them. This CDR3 contains 16 residues. Germline CDR1 SQVTM, CDR2 ANQGSEA. CDR3 nucleotide sequence: TGCAGCGTTGAAGATCACGGGTTAAAACTTTACAATGAGCAGTTCTTC. This sequence encodes CSVEDHGLKLYNEQFF.